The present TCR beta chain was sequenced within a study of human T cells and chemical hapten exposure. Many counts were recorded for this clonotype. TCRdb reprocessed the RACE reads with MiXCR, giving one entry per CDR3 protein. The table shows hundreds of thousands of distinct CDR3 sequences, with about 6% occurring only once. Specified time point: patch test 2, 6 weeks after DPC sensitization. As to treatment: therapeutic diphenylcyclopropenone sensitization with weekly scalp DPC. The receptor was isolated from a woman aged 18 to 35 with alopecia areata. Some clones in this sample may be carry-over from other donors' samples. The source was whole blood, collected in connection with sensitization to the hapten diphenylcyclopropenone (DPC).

The CDR3 DNA reads as TGCAGTGCTAGTAGCCCCGCGAACACTGAAGCTTTCTTT. Translating gives CSASSPANTEAFF. This chain uses TRBV20-1 with TRBJ1-1; D not certain. CDR1 and CDR2 from the germline V gene are DFQATT and SNEGSKA (reference sequence). This CDR3 is 13 amino acids long. Trimming took off 3 bases at V and 1 base at J, with 9 bases between the two ends.